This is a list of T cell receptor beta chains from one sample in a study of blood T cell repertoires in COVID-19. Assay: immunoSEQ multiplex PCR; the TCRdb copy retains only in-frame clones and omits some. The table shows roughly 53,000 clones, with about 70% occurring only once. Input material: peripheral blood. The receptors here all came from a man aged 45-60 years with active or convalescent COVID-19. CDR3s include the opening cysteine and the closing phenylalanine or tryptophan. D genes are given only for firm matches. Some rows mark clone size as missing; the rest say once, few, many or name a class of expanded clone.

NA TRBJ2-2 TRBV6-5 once CASSYSQVTRAGELFF TGTGCCAGCAGTTACTCCCAGGTGACAAGAGCCGGGGAGCTGTTTTTT
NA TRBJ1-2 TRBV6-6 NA CASSAYYGYTF TGTGCCAGCAGCGCCTATTATGGCTACACCTTC
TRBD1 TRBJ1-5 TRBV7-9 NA CASSLTGGGGNQPQHF TGTGCCAGCAGCTTGACAGGGGGCGGGGGCAATCAGCCCCAGCATTTT
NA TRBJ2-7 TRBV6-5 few CASSYSWESYEQYF TGTGCCAGCAGTTACTCGTGGGAGTCCTACGAGCAGTACTTC
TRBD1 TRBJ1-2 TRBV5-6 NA CASSQQGRYGYTF TGTGCCAGCAGTCAACAGGGGCGCTATGGCTACACCTTC
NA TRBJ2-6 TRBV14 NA CASSQPKRIISGANVLTF TGTGCCAGCAGCCAACCCAAGAGAATCATCTCTGGGGCCAACGTCCTGACTTTC
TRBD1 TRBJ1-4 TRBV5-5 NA CASSWLDRGGEKLFF TGTGCCAGCAGCTGGCTAGACAGGGGTGGTGAAAAACTGTTTTTT
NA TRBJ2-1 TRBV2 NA CASSREQGSYNEQFF TGTGCCAGCAGTAGAGAACAGGGCTCCTACAATGAGCAGTTCTTC
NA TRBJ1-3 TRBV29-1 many CSVGTGPGNTIYF TGCAGCGTTGGAACAGGGCCCGGAAACACCATATATTTT
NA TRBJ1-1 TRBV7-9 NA CASSPNLGTRRSEAFF TGTGCCAGCAGCCCCAACCTAGGAACCCGACGCTCTGAAGCTTTCTTT
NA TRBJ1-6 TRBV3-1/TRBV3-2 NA CASSQPGYNSPLHF TGTGCCAGCAGCCAGCCAGGGTATAATTCACCCCTCCACTTT
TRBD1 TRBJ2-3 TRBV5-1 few CASSTSTGVIDTQYF TGCGCCAGCAGCACATCGACAGGGGTTATAGATACGCAGTATTTT
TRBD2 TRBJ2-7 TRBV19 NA CASSRERGPYEQYF TGTGCCAGTAGTCGGGAGCGGGGACCCTACGAGCAGTACTTC
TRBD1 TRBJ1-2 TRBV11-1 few CASSPTGVRNGYTF TGTGCCAGCAGCCCGACAGGGGTTAGGAATGGCTACACCTTC
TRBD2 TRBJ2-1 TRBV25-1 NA CASSGTSGGSINEQFF TGTGCCAGCAGTGGGACTAGCGGGGGGAGTATTAATGAGCAGTTCTTC
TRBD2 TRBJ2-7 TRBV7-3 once CASSLSGRGSYEQYF TGTGCCAGCAGCTTATCCGGGAGGGGCTCCTACGAGCAGTACTTC
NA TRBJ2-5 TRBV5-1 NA CASTPGGRQETQYF TGCGCCAGCACCCCCGGGGGGCGGCAAGAGACCCAGTACTTC
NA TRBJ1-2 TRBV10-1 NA CASSDGFYGYTF TGCGCCAGCAGTGACGGTTTTTATGGCTACACCTTC
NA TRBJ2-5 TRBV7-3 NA CASSFGPQETQYF TGTGCCAGCAGCTTTGGGCCACAAGAGACCCAGTACTTC
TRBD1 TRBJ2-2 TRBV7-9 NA CASRSNGGQGWNTGELFF TGTGCCAGCAGAAGTAATGGGGGACAGGGCTGGAACACCGGGGAGCTGTTTTTT
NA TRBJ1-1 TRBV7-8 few CASSSYNTGPNTEAFF TGTGCCAGCAGCTCCTATAATACAGGGCCGAACACTGAAGCTTTCTTT
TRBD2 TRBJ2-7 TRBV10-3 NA CAITSGRFDEQYF TGTGCCATCACTAGCGGGAGGTTCGACGAGCAGTACTTC
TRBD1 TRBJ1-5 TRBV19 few CASGDREVQPQHF TGTGCCAGTGGGGACAGAGAAGTTCAGCCCCAGCATTTT
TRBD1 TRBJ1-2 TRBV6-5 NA CASSYWTGMYYGYTF TGTGCCAGCAGTTACTGGACAGGGATGTACTATGGCTACACCTTC
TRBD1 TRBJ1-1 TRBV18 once CASSRGTGAMNTEAFF TGTGCCAGCTCAAGAGGGACAGGAGCCATGAACACTGAAGCTTTCTTT
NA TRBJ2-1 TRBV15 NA CATSRDRGSYNEQFF TGTGCCACCAGCAGAGATAGAGGATCCTACAATGAGCAGTTCTTC
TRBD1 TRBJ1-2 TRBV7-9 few CASSSFGQVHDGYTF TGTGCCAGCAGCTCTTTCGGACAGGTTCATGATGGCTACACCTTC
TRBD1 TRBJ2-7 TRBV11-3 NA CASSLGQRYEQYF TGTGCCAGCAGCTTGGGACAGCGCTACGAGCAGTACTTC
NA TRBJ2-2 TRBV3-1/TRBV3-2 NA CASRQLSTNTGELFF TGTGCCAGCAGGCAACTTAGTACGAACACCGGGGAGCTGTTTTTT
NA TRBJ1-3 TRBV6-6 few CASEGSGNTIYF TGTGCCAGCGAGGGATCTGGAAACACCATATATTTT
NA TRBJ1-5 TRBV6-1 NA CASSEFWPPSNQPQHF TGTGCCAGCAGTGAATTTTGGCCACCCAGCAATCAGCCCCAGCATTTT
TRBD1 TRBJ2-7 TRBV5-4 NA CASSPETGARYEQYF TGTGCCAGCAGCCCGGAGACAGGGGCCCGCTACGAGCAGTACTTC
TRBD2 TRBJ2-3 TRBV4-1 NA CASSQAVAGVRTDTQYF TGCGCCAGCAGCCAAGCTGTCGCGGGAGTGAGAACAGATACGCAGTATTTT
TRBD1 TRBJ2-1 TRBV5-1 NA CASSQQGHNEQFF TGCGCCAGCAGCCAACAGGGGCACAATGAGCAGTTCTTC
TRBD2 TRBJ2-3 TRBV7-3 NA CASSPRTSGVGGHTQYF TGTGCCAGCAGCCCCCGGACTAGCGGGGTGGGGGGGCATACGCAGTATTTT
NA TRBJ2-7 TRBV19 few CASSGVMNEQYF TGTGCCAGTTCAGGGGTCATGAACGAGCAGTACTTC
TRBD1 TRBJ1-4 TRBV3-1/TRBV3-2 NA CASSRGTVRTTNEKLFF TGTGCCAGCAGCCGAGGGACAGTCAGGACAACTAATGAAAAACTGTTTTTT
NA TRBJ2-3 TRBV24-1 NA CATSDSGRDSTDTQYF TGTGCCACCAGTGATTCCGGGCGGGATAGCACAGATACGCAGTATTTT
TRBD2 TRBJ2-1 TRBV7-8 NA CASRIAGRNEQFF TGTGCCAGCCGAATAGCGGGACGTAATGAGCAGTTCTTC
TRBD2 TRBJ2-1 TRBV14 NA CASSQTLAGMDEQFF TGTGCCAGCAGCCAAACACTAGCGGGTATGGATGAGCAGTTCTTC
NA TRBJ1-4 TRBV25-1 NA CASSEYGQALNEKLFF TGTGCCAGCAGTGAATATGGGCAGGCCCTCAATGAAAAACTGTTTTTT